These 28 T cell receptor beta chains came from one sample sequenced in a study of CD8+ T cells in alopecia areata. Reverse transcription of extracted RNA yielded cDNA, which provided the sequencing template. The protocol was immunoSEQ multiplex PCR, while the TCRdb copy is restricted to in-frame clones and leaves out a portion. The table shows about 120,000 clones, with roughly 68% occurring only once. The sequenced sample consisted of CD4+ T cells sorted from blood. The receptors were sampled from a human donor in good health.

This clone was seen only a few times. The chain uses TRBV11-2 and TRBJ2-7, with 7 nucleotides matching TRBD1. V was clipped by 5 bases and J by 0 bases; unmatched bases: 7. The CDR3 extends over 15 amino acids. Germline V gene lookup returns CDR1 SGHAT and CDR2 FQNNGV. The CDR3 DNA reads TGTGCCAGCAGCGTCGGGACAGACCCCTCCTACGAGCAGTACTTC. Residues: CASSVGTDPSYEQYF.

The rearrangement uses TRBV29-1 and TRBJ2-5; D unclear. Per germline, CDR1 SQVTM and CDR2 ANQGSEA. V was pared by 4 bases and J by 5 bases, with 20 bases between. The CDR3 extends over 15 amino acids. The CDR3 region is CSVAVLGRSQETQYF. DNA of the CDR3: TGCAGCGTTGCGGTGCTGGGCAGGAGCCAGGAGACCCAGTACTTC.

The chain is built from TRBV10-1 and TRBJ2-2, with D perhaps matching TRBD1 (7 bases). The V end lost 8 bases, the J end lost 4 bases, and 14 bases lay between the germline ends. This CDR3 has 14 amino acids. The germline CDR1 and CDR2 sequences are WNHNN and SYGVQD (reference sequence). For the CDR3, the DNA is TGCGCCAGCCACCCAGGGGGGAGCACCGGGGAGCTGTTTTTT. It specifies CASHPGGSTGELFF.

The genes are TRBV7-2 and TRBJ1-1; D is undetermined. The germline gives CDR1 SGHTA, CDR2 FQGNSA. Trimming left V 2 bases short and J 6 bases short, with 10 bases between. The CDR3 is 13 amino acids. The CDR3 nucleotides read TGTGCCAGCAGCTTATTTGGCGGAGCTGAAGCTTTCTTT. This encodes CASSLFGGAEAFF.

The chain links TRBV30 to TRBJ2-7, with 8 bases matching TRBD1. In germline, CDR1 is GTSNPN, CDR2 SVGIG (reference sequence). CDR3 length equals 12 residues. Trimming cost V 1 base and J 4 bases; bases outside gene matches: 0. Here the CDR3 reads CAWSDRGYEQYF. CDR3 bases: TGTGCCTGGAGTGACAGGGGGTACGAGCAGTACTTC.

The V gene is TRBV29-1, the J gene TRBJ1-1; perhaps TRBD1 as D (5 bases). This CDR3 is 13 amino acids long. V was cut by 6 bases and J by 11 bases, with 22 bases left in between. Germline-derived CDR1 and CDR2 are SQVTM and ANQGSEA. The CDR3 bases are TGCAGCGTGGGGGACGCGACAAAGACTGGTGCTTTCTTT. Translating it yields CSVGDATKTGAFF.

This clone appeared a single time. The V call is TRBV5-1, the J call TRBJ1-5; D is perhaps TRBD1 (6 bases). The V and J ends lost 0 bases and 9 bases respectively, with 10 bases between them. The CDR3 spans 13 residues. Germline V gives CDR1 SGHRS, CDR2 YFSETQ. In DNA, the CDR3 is TGCGCCAGCAGCTTGGAACAGGGCCTGCCCCAGCATTTT. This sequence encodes CASSLEQGLPQHF.

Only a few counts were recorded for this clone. CDR3 sequence: CSVEGDIYTEAFF. CDR3 DNA: TGCAGCGTTGAAGGGGACATTTACACTGAAGCTTTCTTT. The gene calls are TRBV29-1 and TRBJ1-1, with D possibly TRBD1 on 6 matching bases. CDR1 is SQVTM, CDR2 ANQGSEA, per germline. V was trimmed by 1 base and J by 3 bases, leaving 9 bases between them. CDR3 length equals 13 residues.

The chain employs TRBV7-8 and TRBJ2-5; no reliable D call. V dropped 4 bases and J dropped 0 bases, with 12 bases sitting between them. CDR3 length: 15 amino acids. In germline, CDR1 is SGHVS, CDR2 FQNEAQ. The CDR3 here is CASSSSRRYQETQYF. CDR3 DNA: TGTGCCAGCAGCTCTTCCCGCCGGTACCAAGAGACCCAGTACTTC.

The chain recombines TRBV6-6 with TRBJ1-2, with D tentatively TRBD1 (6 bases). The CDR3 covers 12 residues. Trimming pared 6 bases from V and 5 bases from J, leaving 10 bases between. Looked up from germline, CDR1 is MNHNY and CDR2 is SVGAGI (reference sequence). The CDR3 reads CASRWRGYGYTF. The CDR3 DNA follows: TGTGCCAGCAGATGGAGGGGGTATGGCTACACCTTC.

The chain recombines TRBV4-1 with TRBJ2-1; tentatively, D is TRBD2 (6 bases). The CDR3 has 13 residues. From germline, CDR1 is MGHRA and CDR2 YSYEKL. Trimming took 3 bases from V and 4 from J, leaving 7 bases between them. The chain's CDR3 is CASSHREYNEQFF. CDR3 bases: TGCGCCAGCAGCCACCGGGAGTACAATGAGCAGTTCTTC.

The CDR3 is CASSAPPGETGELFF. The CDR3, as DNA: TGTGCCAGCAGCGCACCCCCAGGGGAAACCGGGGAGCTGTTTTTT. V and J are TRBV9 and TRBJ2-2; D might be TRBD1 (6 bases). CDR3 length: 15 residues. V was cut by 3 bases and J by 5 bases, with 14 bases left in between. Germline values: CDR1 SGDLS, CDR2 YYNGEE.

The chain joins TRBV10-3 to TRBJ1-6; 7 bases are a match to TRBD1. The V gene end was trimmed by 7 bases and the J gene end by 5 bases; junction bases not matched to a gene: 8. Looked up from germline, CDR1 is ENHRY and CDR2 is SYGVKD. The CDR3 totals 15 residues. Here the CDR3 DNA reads TGTGCCATCACTAACAGGGGAGGGGATAATTCACCCCTCCACTTT. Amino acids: CAITNRGGDNSPLHF.

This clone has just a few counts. The CDR3 here is CASSLRVEQYF. CDR3 DNA sequence: TGTGCCAGCAGCCTAAGGGTCGAGCAGTACTTC. V and J are TRBV25-1 and TRBJ2-7; no clear D. This CDR3 comprises 11 residues. From germline, CDR1 is MGHDK and CDR2 SYGVNS. The germline V and J ends were trimmed by 6 bases and 6 bases, with 9 bases remaining between them.

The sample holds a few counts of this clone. DNA of the CDR3: TGTGCCAGCAGCAGCACAGGGGAGAGTGAAGCTTTCTTT. This encodes CASSSTGESEAFF. V usage is TRBV7-9 and J usage is TRBJ1-1; TRBD1 matches 7 bases. The CDR3 has 13 amino acids. Germline CDR1 reads SEHNR; CDR2 reads FQNEAQ (reference sequence). Trimming at V came to 5 bases and at J to 7 bases, leaving 7 bases not matched to a gene.

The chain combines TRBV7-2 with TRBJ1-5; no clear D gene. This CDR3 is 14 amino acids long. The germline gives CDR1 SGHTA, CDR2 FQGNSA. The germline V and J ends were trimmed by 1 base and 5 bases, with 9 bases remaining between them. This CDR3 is CASSLGPTDQPQHF. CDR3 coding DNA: TGTGCCAGCAGCTTAGGGCCGACGGATCAGCCCCAGCATTTT.

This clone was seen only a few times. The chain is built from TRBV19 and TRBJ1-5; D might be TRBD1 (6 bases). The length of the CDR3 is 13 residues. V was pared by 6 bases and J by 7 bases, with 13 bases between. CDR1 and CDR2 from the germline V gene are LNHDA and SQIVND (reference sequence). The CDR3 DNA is TGTGCCAGTAGGGCCCAGGGGAACCAGCCCCAGCATTTT. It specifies CASRAQGNQPQHF. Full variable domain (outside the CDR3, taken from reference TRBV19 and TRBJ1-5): DGGITQSPKYLFRKEGQNVTLSCEQNLNHDAMYWYRQDPGQGLRLIYYSQIVNDFQKGDIAEGYSVSREKKESFPLTVTSAQKNPTAFYLCASRAQGNQPQHFGDGTRLSIL.

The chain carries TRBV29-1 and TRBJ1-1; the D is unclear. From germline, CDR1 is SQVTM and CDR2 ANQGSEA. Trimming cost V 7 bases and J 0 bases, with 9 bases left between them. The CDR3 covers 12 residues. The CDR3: CSAANMNTEAFF. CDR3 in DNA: TGCAGCGCTGCAAATATGAACACTGAAGCTTTCTTT.

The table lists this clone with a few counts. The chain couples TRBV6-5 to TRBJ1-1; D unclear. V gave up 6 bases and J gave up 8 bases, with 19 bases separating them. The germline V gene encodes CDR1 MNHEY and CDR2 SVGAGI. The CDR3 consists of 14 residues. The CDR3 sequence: CASSRGSVAGEAFF. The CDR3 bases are TGTGCCAGCAGCCGCGGAAGTGTGGCTGGGGAAGCTTTCTTT.

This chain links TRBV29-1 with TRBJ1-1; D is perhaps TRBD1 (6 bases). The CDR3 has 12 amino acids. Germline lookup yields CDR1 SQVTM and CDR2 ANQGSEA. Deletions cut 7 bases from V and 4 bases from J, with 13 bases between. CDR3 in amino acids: CSERGGGTEAFF. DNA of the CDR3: TGCAGCGAAAGGGGGGGAGGCACTGAAGCTTTCTTT.

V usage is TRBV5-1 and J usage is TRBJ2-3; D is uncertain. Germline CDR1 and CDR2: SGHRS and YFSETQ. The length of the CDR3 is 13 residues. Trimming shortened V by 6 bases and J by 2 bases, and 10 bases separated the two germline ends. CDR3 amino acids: CASTPPHTDTQYF. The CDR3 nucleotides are TGCGCCAGCACTCCCCCCCACACAGATACGCAGTATTTT.

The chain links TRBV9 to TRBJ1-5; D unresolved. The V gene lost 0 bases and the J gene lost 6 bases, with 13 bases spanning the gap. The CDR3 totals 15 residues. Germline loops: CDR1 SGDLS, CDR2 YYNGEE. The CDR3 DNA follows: TGTGCCAGCAGCGTAGAGGGTGGCGGGATTCAGCCCCAGCATTTT. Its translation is CASSVEGGGIQPQHF.

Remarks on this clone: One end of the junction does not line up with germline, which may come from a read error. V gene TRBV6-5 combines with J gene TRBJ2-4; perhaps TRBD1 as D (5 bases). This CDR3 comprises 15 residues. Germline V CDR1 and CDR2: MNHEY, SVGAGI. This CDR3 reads CASSSSLGAINIQYF. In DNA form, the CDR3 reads TGTGCCAGCAGTTCCTCCTTAGGGGCCATAAACATTCAGTACTTC.

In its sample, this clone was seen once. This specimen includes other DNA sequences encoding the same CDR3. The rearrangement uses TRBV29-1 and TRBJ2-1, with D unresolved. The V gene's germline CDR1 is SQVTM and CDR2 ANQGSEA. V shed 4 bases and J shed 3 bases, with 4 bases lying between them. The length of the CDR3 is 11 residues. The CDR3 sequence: CSVGGYNEQFF. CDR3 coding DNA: TGCAGCGTTGGAGGCTACAATGAGCAGTTCTTC.

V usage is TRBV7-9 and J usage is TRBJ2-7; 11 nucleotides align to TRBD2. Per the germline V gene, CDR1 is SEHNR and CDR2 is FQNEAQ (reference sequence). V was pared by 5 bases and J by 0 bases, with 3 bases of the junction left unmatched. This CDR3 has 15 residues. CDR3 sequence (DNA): TGTGCCAGCAGCGTTAGCGGGGGGGTCTCCTACGAGCAGTACTTC. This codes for CASSVSGGVSYEQYF.

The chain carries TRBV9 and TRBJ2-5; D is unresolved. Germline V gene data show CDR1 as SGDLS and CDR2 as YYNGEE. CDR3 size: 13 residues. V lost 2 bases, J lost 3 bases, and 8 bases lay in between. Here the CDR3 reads CASSVGSKETQYF. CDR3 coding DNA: TGTGCCAGCAGCGTTGGATCCAAAGAGACCCAGTACTTC.

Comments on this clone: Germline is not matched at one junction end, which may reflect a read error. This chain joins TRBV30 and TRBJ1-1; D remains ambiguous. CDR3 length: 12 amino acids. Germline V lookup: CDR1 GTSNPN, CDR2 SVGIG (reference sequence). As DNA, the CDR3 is TGTGCCTGGAGTACCAATCGGGCCTCAACGGTCTTT. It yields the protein CAWSTNRASTVF.

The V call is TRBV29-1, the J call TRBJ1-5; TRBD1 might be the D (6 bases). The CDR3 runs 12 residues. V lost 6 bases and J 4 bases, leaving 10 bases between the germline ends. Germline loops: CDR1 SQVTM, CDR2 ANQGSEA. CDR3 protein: CSVEGENQPQHF. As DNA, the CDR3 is TGCAGCGTGGAGGGGGAGAATCAGCCCCAGCATTTT.